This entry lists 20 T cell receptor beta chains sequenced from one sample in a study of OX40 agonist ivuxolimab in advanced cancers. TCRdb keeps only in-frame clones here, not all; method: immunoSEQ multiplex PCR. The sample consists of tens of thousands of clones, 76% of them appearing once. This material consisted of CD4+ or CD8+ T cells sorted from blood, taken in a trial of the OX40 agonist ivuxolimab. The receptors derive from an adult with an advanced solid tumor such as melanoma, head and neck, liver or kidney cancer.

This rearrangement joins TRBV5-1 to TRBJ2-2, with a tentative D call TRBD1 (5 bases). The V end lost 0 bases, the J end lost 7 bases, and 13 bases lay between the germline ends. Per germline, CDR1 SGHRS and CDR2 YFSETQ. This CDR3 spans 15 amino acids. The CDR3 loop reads CASSLAGQGSGELFF. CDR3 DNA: TGCGCCAGCAGCTTGGCCGGCCAGGGTAGCGGGGAGCTGTTTTTT.

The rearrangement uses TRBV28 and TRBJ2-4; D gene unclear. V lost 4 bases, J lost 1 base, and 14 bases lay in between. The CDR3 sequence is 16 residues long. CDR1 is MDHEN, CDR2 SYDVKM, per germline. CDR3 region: CASSYQTRRAKNIQYF. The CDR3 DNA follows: TGTGCCAGCAGTTACCAGACACGGCGGGCCAAAAACATTCAGTACTTC. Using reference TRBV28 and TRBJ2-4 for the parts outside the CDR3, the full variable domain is DVKVTQSSRYLVKRTGEKVFLECVQDMDHENMFWYRQDPGLGLRLIYFSYDVKMKEKGDIPEGYSVSREKKERFSLILESASTNQTSMYLCASSYQTRRAKNIQYFGAGTRLSVL.

The CDR3: CASTARGVNYGYTF. CDR3 DNA sequence: TGTGCCAGCACCGCCAGGGGGGTAAACTATGGCTACACCTTC. V is TRBV9 and J is TRBJ1-2, with 7 bases lining up with TRBD1. Per the germline V gene, CDR1 is SGDLS and CDR2 is YYNGEE. V lost 6 bases, J lost 2 bases, and 7 bases stayed unmatched. This CDR3 has 14 amino acids.

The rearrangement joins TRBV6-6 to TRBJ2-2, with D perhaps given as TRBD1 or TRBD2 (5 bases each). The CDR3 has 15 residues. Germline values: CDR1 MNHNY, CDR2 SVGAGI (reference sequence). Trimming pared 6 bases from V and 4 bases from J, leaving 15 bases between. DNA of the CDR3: TGTGCCAGCAGGCCGGGGCAGGGAGTCACCGGGGAGCTGTTTTTT. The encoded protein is CASRPGQGVTGELFF.

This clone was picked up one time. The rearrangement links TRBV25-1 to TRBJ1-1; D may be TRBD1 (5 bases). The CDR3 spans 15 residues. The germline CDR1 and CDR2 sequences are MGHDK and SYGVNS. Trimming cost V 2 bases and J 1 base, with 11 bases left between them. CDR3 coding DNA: TGTGCCAGCAGTGAACTGGGGGATTCGAACACTGAAGCTTTCTTT. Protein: CASSELGDSNTEAFF.

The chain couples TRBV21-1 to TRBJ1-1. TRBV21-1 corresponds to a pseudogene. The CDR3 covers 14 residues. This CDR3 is CASSKEKGNTEAFF. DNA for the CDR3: TGTGCCAGCAGCAAAGAGAAAGGAAACACTGAAGCTTTCTTT.

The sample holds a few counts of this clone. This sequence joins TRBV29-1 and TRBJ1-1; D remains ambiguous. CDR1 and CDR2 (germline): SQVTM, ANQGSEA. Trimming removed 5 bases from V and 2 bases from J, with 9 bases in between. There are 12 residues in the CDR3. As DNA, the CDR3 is TGCAGCGTTTCGACGGGAAACACTGAAGCTTTCTTT. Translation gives CSVSTGNTEAFF.

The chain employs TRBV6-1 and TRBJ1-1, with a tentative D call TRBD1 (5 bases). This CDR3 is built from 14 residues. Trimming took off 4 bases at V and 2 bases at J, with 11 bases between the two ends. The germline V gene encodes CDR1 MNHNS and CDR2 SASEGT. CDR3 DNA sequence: TGTGCCAGCAGTGCGGGGGGGTATAACACTGAAGCTTTCTTT. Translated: CASSAGGYNTEAFF.

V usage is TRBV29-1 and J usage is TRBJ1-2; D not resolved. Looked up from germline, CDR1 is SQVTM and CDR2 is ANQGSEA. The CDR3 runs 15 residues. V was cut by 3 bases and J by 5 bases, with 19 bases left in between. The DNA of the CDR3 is TGCAGCGTTGACCACTTCAACGATGACGGATATGGCTACACCTTC. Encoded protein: CSVDHFNDDGYGYTF.

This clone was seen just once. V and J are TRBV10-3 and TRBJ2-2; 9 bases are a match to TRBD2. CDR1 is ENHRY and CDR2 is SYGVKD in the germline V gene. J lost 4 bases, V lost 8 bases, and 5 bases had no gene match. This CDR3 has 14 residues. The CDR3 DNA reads TGTGCCATCGGAGCGGGGGGAAGCACCGGGGAGCTGTTTTTT. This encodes CAIGAGGSTGELFF.

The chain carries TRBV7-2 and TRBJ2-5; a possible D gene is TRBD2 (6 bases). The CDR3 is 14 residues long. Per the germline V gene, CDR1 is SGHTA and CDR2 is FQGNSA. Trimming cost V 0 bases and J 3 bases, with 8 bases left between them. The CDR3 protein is CASSLARGKETQYF. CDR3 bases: TGTGCCAGCAGCTTAGCCCGCGGGAAAGAGACCCAGTACTTC.

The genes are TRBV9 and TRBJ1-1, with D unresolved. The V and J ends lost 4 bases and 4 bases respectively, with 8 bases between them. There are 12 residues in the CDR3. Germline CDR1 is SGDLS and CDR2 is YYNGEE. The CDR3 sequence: CASSLVVTEAFF. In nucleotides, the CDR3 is TGTGCCAGCAGCTTAGTGGTCACTGAAGCTTTCTTT.

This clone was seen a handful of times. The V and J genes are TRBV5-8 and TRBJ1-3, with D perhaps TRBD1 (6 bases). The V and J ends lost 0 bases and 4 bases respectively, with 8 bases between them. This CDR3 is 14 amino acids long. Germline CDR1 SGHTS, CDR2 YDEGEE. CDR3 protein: CASSLAGAGNTIYF. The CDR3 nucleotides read TGTGCCAGCAGCTTGGCAGGGGCCGGAAACACCATATATTTT.

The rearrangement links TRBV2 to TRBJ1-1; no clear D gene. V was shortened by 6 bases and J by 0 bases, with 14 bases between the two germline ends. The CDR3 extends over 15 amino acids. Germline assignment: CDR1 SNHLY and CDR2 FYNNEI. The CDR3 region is CASSGRDRLNTEAFF. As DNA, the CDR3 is TGTGCCAGCAGCGGCCGTGACCGATTGAACACTGAAGCTTTCTTT. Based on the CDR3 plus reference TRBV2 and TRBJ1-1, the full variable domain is EPEVTQTPSHQVTQMGQEVILRCVPISNHLYFYWYRQILGQKVEFLVSFYNNEISEKSEIFDDQFSVERPDGSNFTLKIRSTKLEDSAMYFCASSGRDRLNTEAFFGQGTRLTVV.

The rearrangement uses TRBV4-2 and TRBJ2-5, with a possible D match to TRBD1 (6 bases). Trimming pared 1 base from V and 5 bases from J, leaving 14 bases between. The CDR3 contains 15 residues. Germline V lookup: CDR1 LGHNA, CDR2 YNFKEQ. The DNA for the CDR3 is TGTGCCAGCAGCCAAGGACACAGGGCCGCCGAGACCCAGTACTTC. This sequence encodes CASSQGHRAAETQYF.

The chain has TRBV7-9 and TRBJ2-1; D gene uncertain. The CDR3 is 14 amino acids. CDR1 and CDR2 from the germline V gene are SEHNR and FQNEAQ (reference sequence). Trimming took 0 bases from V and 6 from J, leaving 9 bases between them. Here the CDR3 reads CASSLAARSNEQFF. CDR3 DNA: TGTGCCAGCAGCTTAGCGGCCCGATCCAATGAGCAGTTCTTC.

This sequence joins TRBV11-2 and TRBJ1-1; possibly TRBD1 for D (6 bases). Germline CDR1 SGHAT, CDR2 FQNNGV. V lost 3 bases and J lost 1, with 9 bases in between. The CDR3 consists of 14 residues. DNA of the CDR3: TGTGCCAGCAGCTTCCTGACAGGGAACACTGAAGCTTTCTTT. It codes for CASSFLTGNTEAFF.

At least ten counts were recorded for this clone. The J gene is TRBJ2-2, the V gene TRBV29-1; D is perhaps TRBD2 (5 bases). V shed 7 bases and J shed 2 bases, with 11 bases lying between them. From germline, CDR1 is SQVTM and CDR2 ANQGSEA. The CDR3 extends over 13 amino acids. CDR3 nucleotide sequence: TGCAGCGATCGGGAAAACAACACCGGGGAGCTGTTTTTT. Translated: CSDRENNTGELFF.

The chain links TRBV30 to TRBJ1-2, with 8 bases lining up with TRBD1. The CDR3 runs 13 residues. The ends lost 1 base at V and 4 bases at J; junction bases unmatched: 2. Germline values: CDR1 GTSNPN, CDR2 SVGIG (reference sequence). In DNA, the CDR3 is TGTGCCTGGAGTGGCAGGGGGCTCTATGGCTACACCTTC. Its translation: CAWSGRGLYGYTF.

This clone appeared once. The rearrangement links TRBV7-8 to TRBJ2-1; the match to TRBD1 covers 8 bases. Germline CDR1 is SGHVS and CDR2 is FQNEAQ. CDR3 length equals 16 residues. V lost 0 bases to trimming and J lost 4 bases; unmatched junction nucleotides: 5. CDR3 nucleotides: TGTGCCAGCAGCTTAGCACGGACAGGGCCGTACAATGAGCAGTTCTTC. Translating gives CASSLARTGPYNEQFF.